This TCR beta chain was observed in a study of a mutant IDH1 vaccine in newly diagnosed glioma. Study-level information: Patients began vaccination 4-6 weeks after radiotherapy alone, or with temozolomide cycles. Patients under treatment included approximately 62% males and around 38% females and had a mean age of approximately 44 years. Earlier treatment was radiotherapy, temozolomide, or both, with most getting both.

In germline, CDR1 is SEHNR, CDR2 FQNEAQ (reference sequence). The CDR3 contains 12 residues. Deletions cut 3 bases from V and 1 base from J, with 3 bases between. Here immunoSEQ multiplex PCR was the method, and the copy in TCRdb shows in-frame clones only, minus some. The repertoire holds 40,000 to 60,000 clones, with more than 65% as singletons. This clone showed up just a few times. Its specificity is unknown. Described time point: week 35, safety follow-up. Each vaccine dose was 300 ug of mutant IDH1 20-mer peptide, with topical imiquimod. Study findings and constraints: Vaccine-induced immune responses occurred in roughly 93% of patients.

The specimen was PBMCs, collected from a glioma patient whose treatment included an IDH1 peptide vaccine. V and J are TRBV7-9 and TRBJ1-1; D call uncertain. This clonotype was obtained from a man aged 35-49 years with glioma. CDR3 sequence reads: CASSFPNTEAFF. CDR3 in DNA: TGTGCCAGCAGCTTCCCGAACACTGAAGCTTTCTTT.